A single sample gave rise to the 24 T cell receptor beta chains below, sequenced in a study of blood T cell repertoires in COVID-19 (dated by TCRdb to about 2020). The library was obtained by the immunoSEQ multiplex PCR assay. As stored in TCRdb, this immuneACCESS dataset retains in-frame rearrangements with V and J assigned. A fraction of the clones does not appear; measured against another copy, unresolved V genes explain less than half of the discrepancy, and the remainder lacks a known reason. This sample is represented by around 270,000 clones; roughly 84% of them were singletons. Under 5% of the sample rests with the top ten. Sequencing was carried out using peripheral blood. The receptors derive from a man in his fifties or sixties with acute or convalescent COVID-19.

The chain has TRBV5-6 and TRBJ1-2; 9 bases fit TRBD1. J lost 8 bases, V lost 3 bases, and 8 bases had no gene match. This CDR3 contains 14 residues. Per the germline V gene, CDR1 is SGHDT and CDR2 is YYEEEE. The chain's CDR3 is CASSSGQGRGGYTF. CDR3 DNA: TGTGCCAGCAGCTCGGGACAGGGAAGGGGCGGCTACACCTTC.

This sequence joins TRBV27 and TRBJ1-5; possible D gene TRBD1, 6 bases. This CDR3 is 15 amino acids long. The V gene's germline CDR1 is MNHEY and CDR2 SMNVEV (reference sequence). Trimming stripped 8 bases from V and 0 bases from J, with 14 bases between. The CDR3 DNA is TGTGCCAGCTCATGGACAGCCGATAGCAATCAGCCCCAGCATTTT. It translates to CASSWTADSNQPQHF.

This chain joins TRBV9 and TRBJ1-6; D is ambiguous. This CDR3 has 14 amino acids. Germline V gives CDR1 SGDLS, CDR2 YYNGEE. V was pared by 0 bases and J by 9 bases, with 10 bases between. CDR3 loop: CASSVGSLVSPLHF. In DNA, the CDR3 is TGTGCCAGCAGCGTAGGGTCACTGGTTTCACCCCTCCACTTT.

This chain connects TRBV27 to TRBJ1-6; D remains ambiguous. Germline V gene data show CDR1 as MNHEY and CDR2 as SMNVEV (reference sequence). Trimming left V 0 bases short and J 5 bases short, with 11 bases between. The CDR3 has 16 amino acids. The CDR3 DNA is TGTGCCAGCAGTTTATCGCCCGGGATCAATAATTCACCCCTCCACTTT. Translation gives CASSLSPGINNSPLHF.

The rearrangement joins TRBV11-2 to TRBJ2-1; 11 bases are a match to TRBD2. This CDR3 spans 15 amino acids. In germline, CDR1 is SGHAT, CDR2 FQNNGV. V lost 2 bases, J lost 5 bases, and 2 bases stayed unmatched. In DNA form, the CDR3 reads TGTGCCAGCAGCTTACTAGCGGGAGGAGACAATGAGCAGTTCTTC. It is translated as CASSLLAGGDNEQFF.

This chain connects TRBV5-8 to TRBJ2-3; 9 bases agree with TRBD1. The CDR3 has 16 residues. V shed 3 bases, J shed 6 bases, and the junction held 11 bases outside the gene matches. Germline V gene data show CDR1 as SGHTS and CDR2 as YDEGEE. This CDR3 reads CASSSWDRALVDTQYF. The DNA for the CDR3 is TGTGCCAGCAGCTCTTGGGACAGGGCGTTAGTGGATACGCAGTATTTT.

The chain carries TRBV29-1 and TRBJ2-5; 8 positions match TRBD2. This CDR3 has 16 residues. The germline CDR1 and CDR2 sequences are SQVTM and ANQGSEA. After removal of 4 bases from V and 1 base from J, the junction contained 11 bases not matched to a gene. Here the CDR3 reads CSVAPDEAGAQETQYF. In nucleotides, the CDR3 is TGCAGCGTTGCCCCGGACGAAGCGGGAGCCCAAGAGACCCAGTACTTC.

The CDR3 DNA reads as TGTGCCAGCAGTGAGGGGACTAGCGGGGCAGATACGCAGTATTTT. This translates into CASSEGTSGADTQYF. The genes are TRBV2 and TRBJ2-3; 13 nucleotides match TRBD2. The CDR3 contains 15 residues. CDR1 and CDR2 (germline): SNHLY, FYNNEI. V was pared by 3 bases and J by 4 bases, with 1 base of the junction left unmatched.

This chain connects TRBV7-9 to TRBJ1-6; 10 nucleotides align to TRBD1. Germline CDR1 is SEHNR and CDR2 is FQNEAQ (reference sequence). The CDR3 length is 16 residues. J lost 5 bases, V lost 9 bases, and 10 bases had no gene match. The CDR3 region is CASGSTGGNNNSPLHF. CDR3 DNA: TGTGCCAGTGGGTCGACAGGGGGCAATAATAATTCACCCCTCCACTTT.

V is TRBV29-1 and J is TRBJ1-2, with D unresolved. This CDR3 is 14 amino acids long. Trimming took off 0 bases at V and 6 bases at J, with 14 bases between the two ends. Germline CDR1 SQVTM, CDR2 ANQGSEA. The CDR3 DNA is TGCAGCGTTGAAGAAGGTGAGGGAGGAAATGGCTACACCTTC. Translation gives CSVEEGEGGNGYTF. The entire variable domain, with the rest obtained from reference TRBV29-1 and TRBJ1-2, is as follows: SAVISQKPSRDICQRGTSLTIQCQVDSQVTMMFWYRQQPGQSLTLIATANQGSEATYESGFVIDKFPISRPNLTFSTLTVSNMSPEDSSIYLCSVEEGEGGNGYTFGSGTRLTVV.

The chain couples TRBV5-6 to TRBJ1-5; 10 bases fit TRBD1. J gave up 0 bases and V 4 bases, and 4 bases lay outside the gene matches. The V gene's germline CDR1 is SGHDT and CDR2 YYEEEE. The CDR3 has 16 residues. Here the CDR3 reads CASSGRDRGSNQPQHF. In nucleotides, the CDR3 is TGTGCCAGCAGCGGCCGGGACAGGGGTAGCAATCAGCCCCAGCATTTT.

This clone was counted a few times. This chain links TRBV18 with TRBJ1-2, with D perhaps matching TRBD1 (6 bases). Germline CDR1 reads KGHSH; CDR2 reads LQKENI. V shed 2 bases and J shed 10 bases, with 20 bases lying between them. CDR3 length: 15 amino acids. CDR3 DNA: TGTGCCAGCTCACCAACCGCCGAGGGGGTCCTTGACTACACCTTC. Residues: CASSPTAEGVLDYTF.

J is TRBJ1-2 and V is TRBV2; possible D gene TRBD1, 5 bases. Germline lookup yields CDR1 SNHLY and CDR2 FYNNEI. V was shortened by 8 bases and J by 8 bases, with 18 bases between the two germline ends. The CDR3 runs to 13 residues. CDR3 in amino acids: CASLSQQGSGYTF. In DNA, the CDR3 is TGTGCCAGCCTATCCCAGCAGGGAAGCGGCTACACCTTC. The full variable domain, in which reference TRBV2 and TRBJ1-2 provide the parts outside the CDR3, is EPEVTQTPSHQVTQMGQEVILRCVPISNHLYFYWYRQILGQKVEFLVSFYNNEISEKSEIFDDQFSVERPDGSNFTLKIRSTKLEDSAMYFCASLSQQGSGYTFGSGTRLTVV.

This clone occurred a few times. This rearrangement joins TRBV5-4 to TRBJ2-2, with D possibly being TRBD1 (6 bases). The CDR3 contains 19 residues. The germline CDR1 and CDR2 sequences are SGHNT and YYREEE (reference sequence). Trimming took off 2 bases at V and 4 bases at J, with 24 bases between the two ends. The DNA of the CDR3 is TGTGCCAGCAGCTTTTCTTCACTGGGGGCAGGGGTAGTCACCGGGGAGCTGTTTTTT. Amino acid sequence: CASSFSSLGAGVVTGELFF.

The V gene is TRBV4-2, the J gene TRBJ1-4; 8 bases are a match to TRBD1. Germline CDR1 reads LGHNA; CDR2 reads YNFKEQ. The CDR3 runs 14 residues. Trimming took 6 bases from V and 7 from J; bases not matched to a gene: 7. In DNA form, the CDR3 reads TGTGCCAGCAGATTACAGGGGGGGAGTGAAAAACTGTTTTTT. It encodes CASRLQGGSEKLFF.

This chain links TRBV27 with TRBJ2-5, with TRBD2 identical over 13 bases. The CDR3 has 15 amino acids. Germline V gene data show CDR1 as MNHEY and CDR2 as SMNVEV (reference sequence). The V segment lost 5 bases and the J segment 3 bases; nucleotides outside the gene matches: 3. The CDR3 loop reads CASSVGTSGEETQYF. The CDR3 coding sequence is TGTGCCAGCAGTGTAGGGACTAGCGGGGAAGAGACCCAGTACTTC.

This clone showed up just a few times. The rearrangement uses TRBV7-2 and TRBJ2-7; no clear D. With 0 bases removed from V and 4 bases from J, the gap between germline ends came to 10 bases. The germline V gene encodes CDR1 SGHTA and CDR2 FQGNSA. The CDR3 has 14 amino acids. CDR3 DNA sequence: TGTGCCAGCAGCTTAGCGGTTACACAATACGAGCAGTACTTC. Translated, it gives CASSLAVTQYEQYF.

The V gene is TRBV7-8, the J gene TRBJ2-1, with 7 bases matching TRBD2. Unmatched junction bases numbered 8, after V lost 1 base and J lost 8 bases. CDR1 is SGHVS and CDR2 is FQNEAQ in the germline V gene. The CDR3 is 15 amino acids. The CDR3 sequence: CASSLGLAVVDEQFF. CDR3 DNA: TGTGCCAGCAGCTTAGGACTAGCAGTGGTGGATGAGCAGTTCTTC. Combining the CDR3 with reference TRBV7-8 and TRBJ2-1 gives the whole variable domain GAGVSQSPRYKVAKRGQDVALRCDPISGHVSLFWYQQALGQGPEFLTYFQNEAQLDKSGLPSDRFFAERPEGSVSTLKIQRTQQEDSAVYLCASSLGLAVVDEQFFGPGTRLTVL.

The J gene is TRBJ1-6, the V gene TRBV2; the D is unclear. V lost 6 bases and J 3 bases, leaving 9 bases between the germline ends. CDR3 length: 14 residues. CDR1 is SNHLY and CDR2 is FYNNEI in the germline V gene. This CDR3 is CASRARNYNSPLHF. For the CDR3, the DNA is TGTGCCAGCAGAGCCAGGAACTATAATTCACCCCTCCACTTT.

V usage is TRBV19 and J usage is TRBJ1-4; a weak D match, TRBD1 (5 bases). CDR1 is LNHDA, CDR2 SQIVND, per germline (reference sequence). The ends were cut back, 3 bases at V and 8 bases at J, with 19 bases in the middle. This CDR3 region has 16 residues. CDR3 residues: CASSILGHPHLEKLFF. The CDR3 nucleotides read TGTGCCAGTAGTATTCTAGGACACCCACACCTCGAAAAACTGTTTTTT.

This CDR3 reads CASSQGAAGLASYEQYF. The CDR3 DNA is TGCGCCAGCAGCCAGGGTGCGGCGGGACTAGCGTCCTACGAGCAGTACTTC. The V gene is TRBV4-3, the J gene TRBJ2-7; 10 nucleotides align to TRBD2. Germline CDR1 LGHNA, CDR2 YSLEER. V lost 3 bases to trimming and J lost 1 base; unmatched junction nucleotides: 9. The CDR3 is 17 amino acids.

The V and J genes are TRBV18 and TRBJ1-3; 12 bases align to TRBD1. Germline loops: CDR1 KGHSH, CDR2 LQKENI. The CDR3 has 17 amino acids. V was pared by 3 bases and J by 2 bases, with 5 bases of the junction left unmatched. The CDR3 reads CASSPGQGANAGNTIYF. The CDR3 coding sequence is TGTGCCAGCTCACCGGGACAGGGGGCGAATGCTGGAAACACCATATATTTT.

The chain couples TRBV30 to TRBJ2-3, with a tentative D call TRBD2 (6 bases). Germline V lookup: CDR1 GTSNPN, CDR2 SVGIG (reference sequence). The CDR3 consists of 14 residues. V lost 2 bases to trimming and J lost 4 bases, with 13 bases between them. The CDR3 reads CAWSRSSAPDTQYF. CDR3 sequence (DNA): TGTGCCTGGAGTAGGTCTAGCGCCCCAGATACGCAGTATTTT.

V gene TRBV7-9 combines with J gene TRBJ2-7; 9 nucleotides line up with TRBD1. This CDR3 region has 13 residues. Germline-derived CDR1 and CDR2 are SEHNR and FQNEAQ (reference sequence). Trimming at V came to 5 bases and at J to 2 bases, leaving 1 base not matched to a gene. The CDR3 coding sequence is TGTGCCAGCAGCCGGGACAGGGCCTACGAGCAGTACTTC. Its protein product is CASSRDRAYEQYF. The whole variable domain, remainder taken from reference TRBV7-9 and TRBJ2-7, is DTGVSQNPRHKITKRGQNVTFRCDPISEHNRLYWYRQTLGQGPEFLTYFQNEAQLEKSRLLSDRFSAERPKGSFSTLEIQRTEQGDSAMYLCASSRDRAYEQYFGPGTRLTVT.